This T cell receptor (beta chain) was profiled in a study of post-analysis software for immune sequencing data. About the study: Disease courses included relapsing-remitting, secondary progressive and progressive-relapsing multiple sclerosis.

Unique molecular identifiers had been added to the TCR beta cDNA libraries. The authors obtained some 500,000 cDNA molecules from roughly 1 to 10 million T cells. A single record per CDR3 protein comes from TCRdb applying MiXCR to the PCR reads. The sample consists of around 700,000 distinct CDR3 sequences, roughly three fifths of them appearing once. CDR1 and CDR2 (germline): MNHEY, SVGAGI. The V gene lost 5 bases and the J gene lost 4 bases, with 14 bases spanning the gap. This CDR3 is built from 15 residues. In regard to this clonotype: Its specificity is not known.

Findings and limits, study-wide: Patients carried roughly 5 TRBV segments more frequently than controls did, and TRBV5-6, TRBV5-1 and TRBV20-1 were among them.

Sequencing was performed on blood. This sequence was found in a girl aged 2 to 10 with multiple sclerosis. J is TRBJ2-2 and V is TRBV6-5; D may match TRBD1 or TRBD2 (5 bases each). The CDR3 is CASSSSGTATGELFF. For the CDR3, the DNA is TGTGCCAGCAGTAGTTCCGGGACCGCCACCGGGGAGCTGTTTTTT.